This TCR beta chain was recorded in a study of blood T cell repertoires in COVID-19. Background on the study: T cells, B-cell-depleted T cells, or PBMCs provided the cDNA or gDNA that served as material.

The CDR3 contains 14 residues. Germline CDR1 reads MDHEN; CDR2 reads SYDVKM. Trimming left V 11 bases short and J 4 bases short, with 18 bases between. Seattle enrolled patients during active infection and tracked them longitudinally. Authors' data handling: The authors estimated nucleated cell counts from reference gene primer amplification. Method: immunoSEQ multiplex PCR; TCRdb's copy keeps in-frame clones and lacks some. That table gives V, J and clone size, and the DNA gave D and trimming. The sample consists of just under 60,000 clones, about 86% of them appearing once. This clonotype originated in an older man with COVID-19, enrolled during active disease. The specimen was peripheral blood. This sequence joins TRBV28 and TRBJ1-3; D unclear. In DNA form, the CDR3 reads TGTGCCTCGGAAACGTCAGGTTCGGGAAACACCATATATTTT. Protein: CASETSGSGNTIYF.